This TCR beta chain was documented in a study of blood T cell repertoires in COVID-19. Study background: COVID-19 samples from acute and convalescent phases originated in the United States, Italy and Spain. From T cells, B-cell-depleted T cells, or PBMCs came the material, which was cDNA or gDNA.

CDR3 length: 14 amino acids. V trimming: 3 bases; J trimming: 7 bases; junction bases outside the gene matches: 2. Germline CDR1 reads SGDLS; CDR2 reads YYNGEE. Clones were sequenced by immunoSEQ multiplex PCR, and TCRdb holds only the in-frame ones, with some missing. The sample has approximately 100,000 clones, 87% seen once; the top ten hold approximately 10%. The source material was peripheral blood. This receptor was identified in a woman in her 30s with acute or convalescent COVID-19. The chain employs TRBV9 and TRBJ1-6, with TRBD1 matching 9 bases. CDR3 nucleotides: TGTGCCAGCAGCGGCGGGACAGGGAATTCACCCCTCCACTTT. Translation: CASSGGTGNSPLHF. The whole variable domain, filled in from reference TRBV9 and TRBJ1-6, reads DSGVTQTPKHLITATGQRVTLRCSPRSGDLSVYWYQQSLDQGLQFLIQYYNGEERAKGNILERFSAQQFPDLHSELNLSSLELGDSALYFCASSGGTGNSPLHFGNGTRLTVT.